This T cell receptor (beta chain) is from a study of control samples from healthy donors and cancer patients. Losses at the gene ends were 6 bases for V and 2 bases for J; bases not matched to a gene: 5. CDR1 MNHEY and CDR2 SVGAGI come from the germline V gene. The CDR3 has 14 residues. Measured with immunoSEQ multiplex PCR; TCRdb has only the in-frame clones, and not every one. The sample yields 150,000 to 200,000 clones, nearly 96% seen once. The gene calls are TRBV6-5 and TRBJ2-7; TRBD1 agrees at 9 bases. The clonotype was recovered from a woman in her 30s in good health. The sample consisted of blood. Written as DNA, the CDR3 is TGTGCCAGCAGCCCACGGGACAGGGCCTACGAGCAGTACTTC. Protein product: CASSPRDRAYEQYF.